These 14 T cell receptor beta chains were all obtained from the same sample, sequenced in a study of shared clonotypes between healthy human individuals. The protocol was immunoSEQ multiplex PCR, while the TCRdb copy is restricted to in-frame clones and leaves out a portion. In the table there are approximately 640,000 clones, around 91% of which are singletons. Sequenced: memory CD8+ T cells from PBMCs. The sample's subset: CD45RO+ cells pooled with CCR7-negative TemRA cells. Source of these receptors: a young man in good health. Some clones in this sample may be carry-over from other donors' samples.

The chain combines TRBV27 with TRBJ1-2; no clear D gene. CDR1 and CDR2 (germline): MNHEY, SMNVEV (reference sequence). V shed 5 bases and J shed 5 bases, with 15 bases lying between them. The CDR3 runs 14 residues. CDR3 DNA sequence: TGTGCCAGCAGTCTGGAGGCCCGTGGGTATGGCTACACCTTC. It yields the protein CASSLEARGYGYTF.

The J gene is TRBJ2-7, the V gene TRBV11-2; D remains unclear. The ends were cut back, 1 base at V and 5 bases at J, with 15 bases in the middle. Germline V gives CDR1 SGHAT, CDR2 FQNNGV. The CDR3 has 15 residues. Written as DNA, the CDR3 is TGTGCCAGCAGCTTAGGCCTCGCGACGTCCCACGAGCAGTACTTC. Translating gives CASSLGLATSHEQYF.

The CDR3 loop is CASSEILGTGRNTEAFF. DNA for the CDR3: TGTGCCAGCAGTGAAATTCTAGGGACAGGGCGGAACACTGAAGCTTTCTTT. The J gene is TRBJ1-1, the V gene TRBV6-1; 9 nucleotides match TRBD1. The germline CDR1 and CDR2 sequences are MNHNS and SASEGT. CDR3 size: 17 residues. With V trimmed by 2 bases and J by 1 base, 8 bases remained unmatched.

The rearrangement uses TRBV7-3 and TRBJ2-3, with TRBD2 matching 12 bases. This CDR3 is built from 16 residues. V trimming: 5 bases; J trimming: 5 bases; junction bases outside the gene matches: 8. The germline CDR1 and CDR2 sequences are SGHTA and FQGTGA. Written as DNA, the CDR3 is TGTGCCAGCAGCGCTAGACTAGCGGGAGCGGAAGATACGCAGTATTTT. This gives the protein CASSARLAGAEDTQYF.

For the CDR3, the DNA is TGTGCCAGCAGCCAAGCGACAGGTCCCCACGAGCAGTACTTC. It codes for CASSQATGPHEQYF. The rearrangement uses TRBV14 and TRBJ2-7; maybe TRBD1 (6 bases). Germline CDR1 is SGHDN and CDR2 is FVKESK. The CDR3 length is 14 residues. V was trimmed by 1 base and J by 5 bases, leaving 12 bases between them. The full variable domain, with the rest looked up from reference TRBV14 and TRBJ2-7, is EAGVTQFPSHSVIEKGQTVTLRCDPISGHDNLYWYRRVMGKEIKFLLHFVKESKQDESGMPNNRFLAERTGGTYSTLKVQPAELEDSGVYFCASSQATGPHEQYFGPGTRLTVT.

The gene calls are TRBV28 and TRBJ2-5; D call uncertain. The germline V gene encodes CDR1 MDHEN and CDR2 SYDVKM. The CDR3 contains 15 residues. With 3 bases removed from V and 2 bases from J, the gap between germline ends came to 13 bases. CDR3 coding DNA: TGTGCCAGCAGTTTGTTGGAGACATCGCAAGAGACCCAGTACTTC. Protein sequence: CASSLLETSQETQYF.

CDR3 sequence (DNA): TGTGCCAGCAGCTTAGCCAGGGGGCCGGACTACGAGCAGTACTTC. Residues: CASSLARGPDYEQYF. The chain employs TRBV11-2 and TRBJ2-7; 8 bases map to TRBD1. V lost 1 base to trimming and J lost 3 bases; unmatched junction nucleotides: 5. This CDR3 is built from 15 residues. Germline values: CDR1 SGHAT, CDR2 FQNNGV. Variable domain in full (rest from reference TRBV11-2 and TRBJ2-7): EAGVAQSPRYKIIEKRQSVAFWCNPISGHATLYWYQQILGQGPKLLIQFQNNGVVDDSQLPKDRFSAERLKGVDSTLKIQPAKLEDSAVYLCASSLARGPDYEQYFGPGTRLTVT.

This clone was detected ten times or more. The V and J genes are TRBV4-3 and TRBJ2-3; D is perhaps TRBD2 (6 bases). The V gene lost 4 bases and the J gene lost 6 bases, with 14 bases spanning the gap. The germline CDR1 and CDR2 sequences are LGHNA and YSLEER. This CDR3 is 14 amino acids long. This CDR3 is CASSLAAWRDTQYF. CDR3 DNA: TGCGCCAGCAGCCTAGCGGCCTGGAGGGATACGCAGTATTTT.

The chain is built from TRBV27 and TRBJ2-2, with 9 nucleotides matching TRBD1. This CDR3 comprises 16 residues. V gave up 2 bases and J gave up 6 bases; unmatched junction bases: 7. Germline CDR1 and CDR2: MNHEY and SMNVEV (reference sequence). The CDR3 region is CASSLPRQGEAGELFF. The DNA of the CDR3 is TGTGCCAGCAGTTTACCGCGACAGGGGGAGGCCGGGGAGCTGTTTTTT.

The chain employs TRBV11-2 and TRBJ2-2, with D tentatively TRBD1 or TRBD2 (6 bases each). Trimming cost V 11 bases and J 2 bases, with 24 bases left between them. CDR1 and CDR2 (germline): SGHAT, FQNNGV. This CDR3 spans 17 amino acids. This CDR3 reads CAAGRGRPLENTGELFF. Here the CDR3 DNA reads TGTGCCGCCGGACGGGGGCGGCCTCTTGAAAACACCGGGGAGCTGTTTTTT. The full variable domain, completed using reference TRBV11-2 and TRBJ2-2, is EAGVAQSPRYKIIEKRQSVAFWCNPISGHATLYWYQQILGQGPKLLIQFQNNGVVDDSQLPKDRFSAERLKGVDSTLKIQPAKLEDSAVYLCAAGRGRPLENTGELFFGEGSRLTVL.

The chain couples TRBV14 to TRBJ2-7, with TRBD1 identical over 12 bases. Per the germline V gene, CDR1 is SGHDN and CDR2 is FVKESK. The CDR3 runs to 15 residues. V lost 4 bases and J lost 4; bases outside the gene matches: 5. The chain's CDR3 is CASSPRDRGQYEQYF. The CDR3 nucleotides are TGTGCCAGCAGCCCCCGGGACAGGGGGCAGTACGAGCAGTACTTC.

The chain has TRBV28 and TRBJ1-2, with a possible D match to TRBD1 (5 bases). Germline V gives CDR1 MDHEN, CDR2 SYDVKM. This CDR3 has 14 amino acids. V lost 1 base and J lost 8, with 14 bases in between. The CDR3 spells CASSLLGAADGYTF. The CDR3 DNA follows: TGTGCCAGCAGTTTATTAGGGGCTGCAGACGGCTACACCTTC.

The rearrangement uses TRBV7-9 and TRBJ2-1; D ambiguous. Trimming removed 3 bases from V and 2 bases from J, with 11 bases in between. Germline V gene lookup returns CDR1 SEHNR and CDR2 FQNEAQ (reference sequence). The CDR3 loop spans 15 amino acids. The CDR3 reads CASSFDQIPYNEQFF. CDR3 coding DNA: TGTGCCAGCAGCTTTGACCAGATCCCCTACAATGAGCAGTTCTTC. Together with reference TRBV7-9 and TRBJ2-1, the CDR3 gives the full variable domain: DTGVSQNPRHKITKRGQNVTFRCDPISEHNRLYWYRQTLGQGPEFLTYFQNEAQLEKSRLLSDRFSAERPKGSFSTLEIQRTEQGDSAMYLCASSFDQIPYNEQFFGPGTRLTVL.

For this clone: The same CDR3 can be traced to other DNA sequences in this sample. The CDR3 reads CASSYSSGGTEAFF. CDR3 nucleotide sequence: TGTGCCAGCAGTTACTCGAGCGGGGGAACTGAAGCTTTCTTT. V is TRBV6-5 and J is TRBJ1-1; D perhaps matches TRBD1 (5 bases). Germline CDR1 is MNHEY and CDR2 is SVGAGI. V gave up 0 bases and J gave up 5 bases, with 10 bases separating them. The CDR3 is made up of 14 amino acids.